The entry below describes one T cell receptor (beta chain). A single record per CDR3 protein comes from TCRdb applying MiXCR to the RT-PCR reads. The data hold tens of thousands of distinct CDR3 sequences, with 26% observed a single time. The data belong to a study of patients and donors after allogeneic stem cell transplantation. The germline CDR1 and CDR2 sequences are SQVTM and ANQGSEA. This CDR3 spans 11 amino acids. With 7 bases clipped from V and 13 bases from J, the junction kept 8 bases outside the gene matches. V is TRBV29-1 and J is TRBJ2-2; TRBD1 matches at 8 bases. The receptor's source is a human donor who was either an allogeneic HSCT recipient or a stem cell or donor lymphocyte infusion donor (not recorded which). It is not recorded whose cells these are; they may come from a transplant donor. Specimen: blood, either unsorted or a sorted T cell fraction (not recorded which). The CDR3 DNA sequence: TGCAGCGCCCAAGGACAGGGTAGGCTGTTTTTT. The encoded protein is CSAQGQGRLFF.